The T cell receptor beta chain under discussion was sequenced for a study of technical replicates of blood from several donors (TCRdb year 2017). As concerns this clone: The antigen this receptor binds is unknown. No per-base quality is available; no much larger clone lies one base away.

To prepare the library, the immunoSEQ multiplex PCR assay was applied. TCRdb holds this immuneACCESS table with in-frame rearrangements only. Some clones are missing; in checked studies, unresolved V genes explain under half, and the rest has no known cause. The sample records 60,000 or so clones, approximately 87% of which are singletons. Of the sample, about 5% falls within the top ten clones. V is reduced by 0 bases and J by 4 bases, leaving a spacing of 13 bases between them. From a lookup of the germline V gene (reference sequence), CDR1 and CDR2 are MNHEY and SMNVEV. Measured from the cysteine to the phenylalanine, the CDR3 is 15 residues long. Only the CDR3 portion is preserved as DNA: 45 bases, with reading frame beginning at the first base.

The sequencing input was PBMCs. Recombination joined TRBV27 with TRBJ2-7, and possibly TRBD2, on 6 matching bases. The source is a human donor in good health. Some clones in this sample may be carry-over from other donors' samples. Here the CDR3 is given as CASSLSASAIYEQYF. At the DNA level, the sequence is TGTGCCAGCAGTTTATCGGCTAGCGCCATTTACGAGCAGTACTTC.